Presented here are 29 T cell receptor beta chains from one specimen sequenced in a study of T cells in localized non-small cell lung cancer. Sequencing was performed with immunoSEQ multiplex PCR; in TCRdb, only in-frame clones are kept and a portion is missing. The repertoire consists of some 3,000 clones, with about 25% occurring once and the leading ten covering around 9.2%. The material was lung tumor tissue, obtained before any cancer treatment. Receptor source: a male donor older than 55 with stage III lung adenocarcinoma.

The genes are TRBV6-8 and TRBJ2-6, with D possibly TRBD2 on 6 matching bases. The V gene lost 10 bases and the J gene lost 0 bases, with 13 bases spanning the gap. There are 15 residues in the CDR3. The V gene's germline CDR1 is MNHGY and CDR2 SAAAGT. This CDR3 reads CAIGDLNSGANVLTF. Written as DNA, the CDR3 is TGTGCCATCGGGGACTTAAACTCTGGGGCCAACGTCCTGACTTTC.

This chain uses TRBV6-8 with TRBJ2-3; D is possibly TRBD2 (6 bases). V shed 10 bases and J shed 2 bases, with 13 bases lying between them. CDR1 is MNHGY, CDR2 SAAAGT, per germline. The CDR3 is 13 amino acids. The CDR3 here is CATIGSDTDTQYF. The CDR3 nucleotides are TGTGCCACTATCGGGAGTGACACAGATACGCAGTATTTT.

The table lists this clone with a few counts. This chain connects TRBV6-8 to TRBJ1-2; 8 nucleotides align to TRBD1. There are 14 residues in the CDR3. The V segment lost 5 bases and the J segment 2 bases; nucleotides outside the gene matches: 4. Germline assignment: CDR1 MNHGY and CDR2 SAAAGT. CDR3 sequence reads: CASSTRTGNYGYTF. DNA for the CDR3: TGTGCCAGCAGTACCCGGACAGGGAACTATGGCTACACCTTC.

The V gene is TRBV2, the J gene TRBJ1-5, with D possibly matching TRBD1 (5 bases). V lost 6 bases and J 4 bases, leaving 13 bases between the germline ends. The CDR3 runs 14 residues. Germline CDR1 SNHLY, CDR2 FYNNEI. CDR3 coding DNA: TGTGCCAGCAGAGCGGGACCGCAGAATCAGCCCCAGCATTTT. Amino acids: CASRAGPQNQPQHF. Together with reference TRBV2 and TRBJ1-5, the CDR3 gives the full variable domain: EPEVTQTPSHQVTQMGQEVILRCVPISNHLYFYWYRQILGQKVEFLVSFYNNEISEKSEIFDDQFSVERPDGSNFTLKIRSTKLEDSAMYFCASRAGPQNQPQHFGDGTRLSIL.

This chain links TRBV9 with TRBJ2-1; TRBD2 is a possible D gene (5 bases). This CDR3 spans 14 amino acids. Trimming removed 0 bases at V and 6 bases at J, with 10 bases between. The germline gives CDR1 SGDLS, CDR2 YYNGEE. The CDR3 loop reads CASSVGVAPNEQFF. CDR3 DNA sequence: TGTGCCAGCAGCGTAGGAGTAGCGCCCAATGAGCAGTTCTTC.

This clone was counted once. V gene TRBV6-8 combines with J gene TRBJ2-2, with D uncertain. This CDR3 comprises 13 residues. Trimming left V 0 bases short and J 4 bases short, with 3 bases between. Per germline, CDR1 MNHGY and CDR2 SAAAGT. The CDR3 DNA follows: TGTGCCAGCAGTTACTCGGGCACCGGGGAGCTGTTTTTT. This encodes CASSYSGTGELFF.

This clone counts as hyperexpanded. V gene TRBV28 combines with J gene TRBJ2-7, with D perhaps TRBD2 (6 bases). Germline CDR1 reads MDHEN; CDR2 reads SYDVKM. V was shortened by 2 bases and J by 4 bases, with 15 bases between the two germline ends. The CDR3 loop spans 15 amino acids. CDR3 sequence reads: CASSLIGGGLYEQYF. As DNA, the CDR3 is TGTGCCAGCAGTTTAATCGGGGGTGGCCTTTACGAGCAGTACTTC. Supplemented by reference TRBV28 and TRBJ2-7, the full variable domain reads DVKVTQSSRYLVKRTGEKVFLECVQDMDHENMFWYRQDPGLGLRLIYFSYDVKMKEKGDIPEGYSVSREKKERFSLILESASTNQTSMYLCASSLIGGGLYEQYFGPGTRLTVT.

The table lists this clone with a few counts. This chain's CDR3 is CASSDPLAGGVNEQFF. In nucleotides, the CDR3 is TGTGCCAGCAGCGACCCCTTAGCGGGAGGGGTCAATGAGCAGTTCTTC. This chain connects TRBV9 to TRBJ2-1; 11 nucleotides line up with TRBD2. The V segment lost 3 bases and the J segment 6 bases; nucleotides outside the gene matches: 8. The CDR3 length is 16 residues. Germline V gene lookup returns CDR1 SGDLS and CDR2 YYNGEE.

V and J are TRBV30 and TRBJ2-1; 11 bases match TRBD2. The CDR3 runs 18 residues. Germline trimming cut 7 bases from V and 0 bases from J; bases unmatched to any gene: 14. Germline CDR1 is GTSNPN and CDR2 is SVGIG (reference sequence). CDR3 sequence reads: CASFPPSGGISSYNEQFF. CDR3 bases: TGTGCCTCTTTCCCCCCTAGCGGGGGGATTAGCTCCTACAATGAGCAGTTCTTC.

By share, this clone ranks as medium-sized. The rearrangement links TRBV6-8 to TRBJ2-7; D not resolved. This CDR3 is built from 13 residues. Germline V gene data show CDR1 as MNHGY and CDR2 as SAAAGT. Deletions cut 7 bases from V and 2 bases from J, with 12 bases between. The CDR3 is CASKTGAAYEQYF. The CDR3 coding sequence is TGTGCCAGCAAAACGGGCGCAGCCTACGAGCAGTACTTC.

The V call is TRBV12-5, the J call TRBJ1-5; a weak D match, TRBD1 (6 bases). The CDR3 runs 14 residues. CDR1 is LGHNT and CDR2 is FRNRAP in the germline V gene. V shed 1 base and J shed 7 bases, with 11 bases lying between them. The DNA for the CDR3 is TGTGCTAGTGGTTTGGGGGGGCTAGCCCAGCCCCAGCATTTT. Protein sequence: CASGLGGLAQPQHF.

The rearrangement uses TRBV10-2 and TRBJ1-5; D unclear. CDR1 and CDR2 from the germline V gene are WSHSY and SAAADI. Trimming took off 0 bases at V and 8 bases at J, with 17 bases between the two ends. The CDR3 contains 16 residues. The CDR3 is CASSESQAFPLEPQHF. CDR3 bases: TGCGCCAGCAGTGAGTCTCAGGCCTTCCCCTTGGAGCCCCAGCATTTT.

The table lists this clone with a few counts. Written as DNA, the CDR3 is TGTGCCATCAGTGAGTCGGGCAGGACGAACACTGAAGCTTTCTTT. Protein sequence: CAISESGRTNTEAFF. The rearrangement links TRBV10-3 to TRBJ1-1; the D is unclear. Germline CDR1 is ENHRY and CDR2 is SYGVKD. Trimming pared 0 bases from V and 1 base from J, leaving 9 bases between. The CDR3 consists of 15 residues.

Only a few counts were recorded for this clone. The genes are TRBV6-8 and TRBJ2-7; no definite D call. Germline-derived CDR1 and CDR2 are MNHGY and SAAAGT. The CDR3 is 14 residues long. The V end was cut by 6 bases, the J end by 3 bases, with 15 bases between. The CDR3 reads CASRPPSLFYEQYF. The CDR3 DNA reads TGTGCCAGCAGGCCGCCGAGTTTGTTCTACGAGCAGTACTTC.

This clone was counted a few times. The rearrangement links TRBV6-8 to TRBJ2-1; 13 bases fit TRBD2. Germline values: CDR1 MNHGY, CDR2 SAAAGT. With 10 bases clipped from V and 0 bases from J, the junction kept 9 bases outside the gene matches. CDR3 length: 17 amino acids. The CDR3 region is CAIRGLAGQSSYNEQFF. CDR3 sequence (DNA): TGTGCCATCAGGGGACTAGCGGGACAAAGCTCCTACAATGAGCAGTTCTTC.

This clone came up a few times. The V gene is TRBV10-2, the J gene TRBJ1-6; D gene unclear. Germline V gene lookup returns CDR1 WSHSY and CDR2 SAAADI. The CDR3 spans 14 residues. Between the trimmed V and J ends, which lost 7 bases and 6 bases, there was a span of 13 bases. The CDR3 protein is CASTEVGSNSPLHF. In DNA form, the CDR3 reads TGCGCCAGCACCGAGGTTGGTTCTAATTCACCCCTCCACTTT.

This clone was counted a few times. This chain links TRBV11-3 with TRBJ1-1; D unresolved. CDR1 is SGHNT and CDR2 is YENEEA in the germline V gene. The CDR3 loop spans 14 amino acids. V was trimmed by 3 bases and J by 2 bases, leaving 10 bases between them. The CDR3 spells CASSFLNGNTEAFF. DNA of the CDR3: TGTGCCAGCAGCTTTCTTAATGGAAACACTGAAGCTTTCTTT. Looking up the rest from reference TRBV11-3 and TRBJ1-1 gives the full variable domain: EAGVVQSPRYKIIEKKQPVAFWCNPISGHNTLYWYLQNLGQGPELLIRYENEEAVDDSQLPKDRFSAERLKGVDSTLKIQPAELGDSAVYLCASSFLNGNTEAFFGQGTRLTVV.

This clone has more than one count but fewer than ten. This rearrangement joins TRBV11-3 to TRBJ1-2, with 7 bases fitting TRBD1. CDR1 and CDR2 from the germline V gene are SGHNT and YENEEA. The CDR3 is made up of 15 amino acids. V was pared by 2 bases and J by 5 bases, with 8 bases of the junction left unmatched. CDR3 sequence: CASSLLGQEKYGYTF. CDR3 DNA: TGTGCCAGCAGCTTACTCGGACAGGAGAAATATGGCTACACCTTC.

This clone was recorded a few times. The chain is built from TRBV9 and TRBJ2-1; D is possibly TRBD1 (5 bases). The V gene's germline CDR1 is SGDLS and CDR2 YYNGEE. The CDR3 runs 13 residues. V was cut by 7 bases and J by 13 bases, with 21 bases left in between. DNA of the CDR3: TGTGCCAGCGGGGTAGACAGTCTTAAAGTTCAGTTCTTC. It specifies CASGVDSLKVQFF. The variable domain in full, completed from reference TRBV9 and TRBJ2-1, reads DSGVTQTPKHLITATGQRVTLRCSPRSGDLSVYWYQQSLDQGLQFLIQYYNGEERAKGNILERFSAQQFPDLHSELNLSSLELGDSALYFCASGVDSLKVQFFGPGTRLTVL.

The J gene is TRBJ2-3, the V gene TRBV28, with no clear D. Germline assignment: CDR1 MDHEN and CDR2 SYDVKM. V was cut by 7 bases and J by 2 bases, with 16 bases left in between. The CDR3 sequence is 15 residues long. This CDR3 reads CASTGWVPSTDTQYF. The CDR3 DNA follows: TGTGCCAGCACCGGATGGGTCCCGTCCACAGATACGCAGTATTTT.

V and J are TRBV19 and TRBJ1-1; D unclear. Germline V gives CDR1 LNHDA, CDR2 SQIVND (reference sequence). V was pared by 2 bases and J by 6 bases, with 13 bases between. CDR3 length: 14 amino acids. CDR3 nucleotide sequence: TGTGCCAGTAGTATATTACAGATCCGTTCTGAAGCTTTCTTT. It codes for CASSILQIRSEAFF.

The CDR3 region has the DNA TGCGCCAGCAGCCAAGTCGGTCTCCGGCGGGGGGGAAGCACAGATACGCAGTATTTT. It codes for CASSQVGLRRGGSTDTQYF. The chain links TRBV1 to TRBJ2-3; the D call of TRBD2 is as the table states it, not checked on the DNA. TRBV1 is given as a pseudogene. This CDR3 is 19 amino acids long.

This clone has more than one count but fewer than ten. J is TRBJ2-2 and V is TRBV6-8; D not certain. Germline V gene sequence: CDR1 MNHGY, CDR2 SAAAGT. V was trimmed by 4 bases and J by 2 bases, leaving 8 bases between them. The CDR3 covers 14 residues. The CDR3 reads CASSFDDNTGELFF. CDR3 bases: TGTGCCAGCAGTTTCGACGATAACACCGGGGAGCTGTTTTTT.

A few counts support this clone. J is TRBJ2-7 and V is TRBV11-3; D perhaps matches TRBD1 (6 bases). Germline CDR1 SGHNT, CDR2 YENEEA. CDR3 length: 14 amino acids. V lost 0 bases and J lost 6, with 12 bases in between. CDR3 loop: CASSLESGRGEQYF. The CDR3, as DNA: TGTGCCAGCAGCTTAGAGTCCGGCAGGGGCGAGCAGTACTTC.

This chain joins TRBV14 and TRBJ1-3; D possibly corresponds to TRBD1 (6 bases). This CDR3 has 16 residues. The V gene's germline CDR1 is SGHDN and CDR2 FVKESK. Trimming stripped 0 bases from V and 0 bases from J, with 9 bases between. In DNA form, the CDR3 reads TGTGCCAGCAGCCAAGACGGCAGGGGCTCTGGAAACACCATATATTTT. It encodes CASSQDGRGSGNTIYF.

CDR3 residues: CASSLPTSSEQFF. For the CDR3, the DNA is TGTGCCAGCAGCCTCCCGACTAGCAGTGAGCAGTTCTTC. The chain carries TRBV6-8 and TRBJ2-1; 7 positions match TRBD2. After removal of 6 bases from V and 9 bases from J, the junction contained 8 bases not matched to a gene. The germline gives CDR1 MNHGY, CDR2 SAAAGT. The CDR3 spans 13 residues.

This clone qualifies as medium-sized. The chain links TRBV11-3 to TRBJ2-6, with D possibly matching TRBD2 (6 bases). Germline loops: CDR1 SGHNT, CDR2 YENEEA. The CDR3 is 17 residues long. Between the trimmed V and J ends, which lost 5 bases and 2 bases, there was a span of 16 bases. Here the CDR3 DNA reads TGTGCCAGCAGCCCTGGAGCCACGGGGGCTGGGGCCAACGTCCTGACTTTC. Translated: CASSPGATGAGANVLTF.

This chain joins TRBV19 and TRBJ2-7, with 11 bases aligning to TRBD2. V was clipped by 4 bases and J by 1 base; unmatched bases: 6. The CDR3 runs 16 residues. Looked up from germline, CDR1 is LNHDA and CDR2 is SQIVND (reference sequence). The CDR3 reads CASSTQGTSGSYEQYF. The CDR3 coding sequence is TGTGCCAGTAGTACCCAAGGGACTAGCGGATCCTACGAGCAGTACTTC.

The table lists this clone with a count of one. The gene calls are TRBV5-1 and TRBJ1-2; D remains unclear. Germline assignment: CDR1 SGHRS and CDR2 YFSETQ. This CDR3 comprises 15 residues. Trimming left V 4 bases short and J 5 bases short, with 18 bases between. The CDR3 nucleotides read TGCGCCAGCAGCCAATCGGGCACAGCAGGATATGGCTACACCTTC. It codes for CASSQSGTAGYGYTF.